The T cell receptor beta chain described here comes from a study of shared clonotypes between healthy human individuals. V trimming: 4 bases; J trimming: 3 bases; junction bases outside the gene matches: 7. There are 15 residues in the CDR3. Germline CDR1 and CDR2: LNHDA and SQIVND (reference sequence). Broader study findings: On the whole, naive subsets had larger estimated richness than memory subsets had.

As for this clone: The target antigen is unknown.

Clones were read by immunoSEQ multiplex PCR, and TCRdb kept only the in-frame ones, dropping some. The sample shows around 1.5 million clones, 95% to 99% of them seen only once. This rearrangement joins TRBV19 to TRBJ1-1; 8 bases are a match to TRBD1. The clonotype originates from a man in his thirties or forties in good health. Sequencing was done on a sample of naive CD4+ T cells sorted from blood. Described subset: CD45RA+ positively selected. This chain's CDR3 is CASSKGQGRDTEAFF. The DNA of the CDR3 is TGTGCCAGTAGTAAAGGACAGGGTAGAGACACTGAAGCTTTCTTT.